A selection of T cell receptor beta chains follows, all from one sample in a study of blood T cells in healthy people across ages. TCRdb fed the 5' RACE reads into MiXCR, producing one record per CDR3 protein. The profile shows about 1.6 million distinct CDR3 sequences, almost 35% of them singletons. Sequenced sample: blood. These receptors were taken from a woman aged 25-40 years in good health. Each CDR3 is given without its conserved first and last residue.

J gene: TRBJ1-1; V gene: TRBV5-1; CDR3 protein: ASSYGQGQKAF
J gene: TRBJ2-1; V gene: TRBV7-9; CDR3 protein: ASSLATGHRNEQF
J gene: TRBJ2-1; V gene: TRBV5-6; CDR3 protein: ASSSTSTGGPKNEQF
J gene: TRBJ2-5; V gene: TRBV28; CDR3 protein: ASSLGDNLQETQY
J gene: TRBJ2-1; V gene: TRBV20-1; CDR3 protein: SAKDRSSHSEQF
J gene: TRBJ1-4; V gene: TRBV12-3/TRBV12-4; CDR3 protein: ASSLGTGVNEKLF
J gene: TRBJ2-7; V gene: TRBV20-1; CDR3 protein: SATPHDEQY
J gene: TRBJ2-1; V gene: TRBV5-6; CDR3 protein: ASSLEAGVMHEQF
J gene: TRBJ2-1; V gene: TRBV20-1; CDR3 protein: SATPTGGSLRSYNEQF
J gene: TRBJ2-1; V gene: TRBV7-3; CDR3 protein: ASSLPPGLLYNEQF
J gene: TRBJ2-7; V gene: TRBV7-9; CDR3 protein: ASSPYRAGGYEQY
J gene: TRBJ2-3; V gene: TRBV10-3; CDR3 protein: AISDPRRGRTDTQY
J gene: TRBJ2-3; V gene: TRBV10-3; CDR3 protein: AISEWGHTQY
J gene: TRBJ2-1; V gene: TRBV28; CDR3 protein: ASSFFGSVNEQF